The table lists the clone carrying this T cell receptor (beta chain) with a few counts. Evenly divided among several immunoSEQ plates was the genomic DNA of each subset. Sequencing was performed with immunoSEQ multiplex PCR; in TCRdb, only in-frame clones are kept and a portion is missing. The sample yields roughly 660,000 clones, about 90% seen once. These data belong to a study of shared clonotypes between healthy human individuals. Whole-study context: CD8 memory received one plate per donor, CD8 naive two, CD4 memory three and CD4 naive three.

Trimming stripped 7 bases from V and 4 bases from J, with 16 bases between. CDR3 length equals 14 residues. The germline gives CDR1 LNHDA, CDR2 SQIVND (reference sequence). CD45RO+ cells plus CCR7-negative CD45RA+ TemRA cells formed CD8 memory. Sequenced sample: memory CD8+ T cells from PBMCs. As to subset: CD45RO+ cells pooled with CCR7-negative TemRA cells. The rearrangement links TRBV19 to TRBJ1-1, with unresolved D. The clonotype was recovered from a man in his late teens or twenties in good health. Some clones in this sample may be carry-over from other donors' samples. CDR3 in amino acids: CASTEGNVGTEAFF. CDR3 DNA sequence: TGTGCCAGTACAGAAGGGAACGTTGGCACTGAAGCTTTCTTT.